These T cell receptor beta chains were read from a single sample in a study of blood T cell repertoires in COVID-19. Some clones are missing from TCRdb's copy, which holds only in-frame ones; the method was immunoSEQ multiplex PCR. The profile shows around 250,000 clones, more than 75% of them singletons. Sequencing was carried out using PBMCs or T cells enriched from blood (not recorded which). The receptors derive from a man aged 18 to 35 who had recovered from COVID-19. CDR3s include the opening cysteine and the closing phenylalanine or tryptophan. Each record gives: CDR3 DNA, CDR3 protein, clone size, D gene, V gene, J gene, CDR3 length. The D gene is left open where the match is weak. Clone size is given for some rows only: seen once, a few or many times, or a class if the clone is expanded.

TGTGCCACCAGCAGAGACAGGGGATACAACACCGGGGAGCTGTTTTTT,CATSRDRGYNTGELFF,.,.,TRBV15,TRBJ2-2,16
TGTGCCAGCAGCTTAGGCCTAGAGTTCTCCTACGAGCAGTACTTC,CASSLGLEFSYEQYF,.,.,TRBV7-9,TRBJ2-7,15
TGTGCCAGCAGCCTCAGCCTAGGACTAGCGGGAGGGCGGATTAGCTTC,CASSLSLGLAGGRISF,few,TRBD2,TRBV3-1/TRBV3-2,TRBJ2-7,16
TGTGCCAGCAGCCAAGCTGGGACAGGGGAGGCTTTCTTT,CASSQAGTGEAFF,.,TRBD1,TRBV3-1/TRBV3-2,TRBJ1-1,13
TGTGCCAGCAGTTATATGCGGGACAGGCCACATGAAGCTTTCTTT,CASSYMRDRPHEAFF,.,TRBD1,TRBV28,TRBJ1-1,15
TGTGCCAGCAAAGCGATCTCGAACACCGGGGAGCTGTTTTTT,CASKAISNTGELFF,.,.,TRBV2,TRBJ2-2,14
TGCAGTGCCAGTACCCGGACAGGGTTTTCACCCCTCCACTTT,CSASTRTGFSPLHF,.,TRBD1,TRBV20-1,TRBJ1-6,14
TGTGCCAGCTCACCCGGACTTAACTCAGGGGGAGATACGCAGTATTTT,CASSPGLNSGGDTQYF,many,TRBD1,TRBV18,TRBJ2-3,16
TGTGCCAGCAGTTTATGGGGGGGGGTAGCGGGAGCCCAAGAGACCCAGTACTTC,CASSLWGGVAGAQETQYF,.,TRBD2,TRBV27,TRBJ2-5,18
TGTGCCAGCACCTTGGGGGGGGAGGAGACCCAGTACTTC,CASTLGGEETQYF,.,.,TRBV21-1,TRBJ2-5,13
TGTGCCAGCAGTTTTACAGGGGTAAGCAATCAGCCCCAGCATTTT,CASSFTGVSNQPQHF,.,TRBD1,TRBV28,TRBJ1-5,15
TGTGCCAGCAGTTACGGAAGACAGGTGAGGAGCAATCAGCCCCAGCATTTT,CASSYGRQVRSNQPQHF,.,.,TRBV6-2/TRBV6-3,TRBJ1-5,17
TGTGCCAGCAGCTTGGGGCCCAGGGGAAACTATGGCTACACCTTC,CASSLGPRGNYGYTF,.,.,TRBV5-8,TRBJ1-2,15
TGTGCCAGCAGCCCCGTAAGGGGGCGAGGGAGCACTGAAGCTTTCTTT,CASSPVRGRGSTEAFF,.,TRBD1,TRBV5-4,TRBJ1-1,16
TGTGCCAGCACTTTGGGACAGGGAGTTGGCTACACCTTC,CASTLGQGVGYTF,.,TRBD1,TRBV6-5,TRBJ1-2,13
TGTGCCAGCAGCTTTGGGACTAGCCCAGAGACCCAGTACTTC,CASSFGTSPETQYF,.,TRBD2,TRBV5-6,TRBJ2-5,14
TGCGCCAGCAGCCCAGGCACTAGCGGGGGCCTCACCCAGTACTTC,CASSPGTSGGLTQYF,.,TRBD2,TRBV5-1,TRBJ2-5,15
TGTGCCAGCAGTGAGGGGCCCCTTAACTATGGCTACACCTTC,CASSEGPLNYGYTF,.,.,TRBV6-1,TRBJ1-2,14
TGTGCCAGCAGCGGGTTCGGGGATCAGCCCCAGCATTTT,CASSGFGDQPQHF,.,.,TRBV6-5,TRBJ1-5,13
TGTGCCAGCAGCTTACTCCAGGGGTTGGGAAACACCATATATTTT,CASSLLQGLGNTIYF,.,.,TRBV7-9,TRBJ1-3,15
TGCGCCAGCAGCTTGGCGGGTAACTATGGCTACACCTTC,CASSLAGNYGYTF,once,.,TRBV5-1,TRBJ1-2,13
TGTGCCTGGAGTGTACTCGGCGGCTCTGGAAACACCATATATTTT,CAWSVLGGSGNTIYF,.,.,TRBV30,TRBJ1-3,15
TGTGCCACCGGGGCCGGGACAGCGTACAATGAGCAGTTCTTC,CATGAGTAYNEQFF,.,TRBD1,TRBV24-1,TRBJ2-1,14
TGTGCCAGCAGTTTAACCCCCGTAGGAGGGGTTCAGCCCCAGCATTTT,CASSLTPVGGVQPQHF,.,.,TRBV27,TRBJ1-5,16
TGTGCCAGCAGTTTGGGGCAGAGCCTCTACGAGCAGTACTTC,CASSLGQSLYEQYF,.,.,TRBV28,TRBJ2-7,14
TGTGCCAGCAGCAGACAGGGCGGCTACAATGAGCAGTTCTTC,CASSRQGGYNEQFF,.,TRBD1,TRBV6-5,TRBJ2-1,14
TGTGCCAGTACCCCTCTCACAGGGGCCAACTATGGCTACACCTTC,CASTPLTGANYGYTF,.,TRBD1,TRBV19,TRBJ1-2,15
TGTGCCAGTAGCCCGCTCCCCGAGTCGGCCGGGGAGCTGTTTTTT,CASSPLPESAGELFF,.,.,TRBV19,TRBJ2-2,15
TGTGCCAGCAGTGAAAACAGGGGTACCACGAATGAGCAGTTCTTC,CASSENRGTTNEQFF,.,TRBD1,TRBV2,TRBJ2-1,15
TGTGCCAGCAGTACAGGGTCTGGGGCCAACGTCCTGACTTTC,CASSTGSGANVLTF,.,.,TRBV28,TRBJ2-6,14
TGTGCCAGCAGCGTCCACCCCAGGAGACAGGGTGAAGCTTTCTTT,CASSVHPRRQGEAFF,.,TRBD1,TRBV9,TRBJ1-1,15
TGTGCCACCAGTGACCCGGCGGGGCCGAACACCGGGGAGCTGTTTTTT,CATSDPAGPNTGELFF,.,.,TRBV24-1,TRBJ2-2,16
TGTGCCAGCAGCTTAGAGGGCAGGGGTACGCAGTATTTT,CASSLEGRGTQYF,.,.,TRBV7-6,TRBJ2-3,13
TGTGCCAGCAGGTCGTCGCGCGGAGACTTGAATCAGCCCCAGCATTTT,CASRSSRGDLNQPQHF,.,.,TRBV27,TRBJ1-5,16
TGTGCCAGCAGCTTAGACCTTCTAGCGGAAGGGGACACAGATACGCAGTATTTT,CASSLDLLAEGDTDTQYF,.,TRBD2,TRBV7-8,TRBJ2-3,18
TGTGCCAGCAGCCAAGCACAGGCCTACGAGCAGTACTTC,CASSQAQAYEQYF,once,.,TRBV3-1/TRBV3-2,TRBJ2-7,13
TGTGCCAGCAGCCCGCCCCAGGGACACGGTCAGCCCCAGCATTTT,CASSPPQGHGQPQHF,.,.,TRBV7-2,TRBJ1-5,15
TGTGCCAGCAGTTTATGGCGGGGGCTCGAGCAGTACTTC,CASSLWRGLEQYF,.,.,TRBV28,TRBJ2-7,13
TGTGCCAGCAGTACCAATCGGGGATATAGCAATCAGCCCCAGCATTTT,CASSTNRGYSNQPQHF,.,.,TRBV28,TRBJ1-5,16
TGTGCCAGCAGCTTAGGGGCAAATAGCGGGGAGACCCAGTACTTC,CASSLGANSGETQYF,once,TRBD2,TRBV7-2,TRBJ2-5,15
TGCAGTGCTACAGCGGGCGGTCCGCAGTTCTTC,CSATAGGPQFF,.,.,TRBV20-1,TRBJ2-1,11
TGTGCCAGCAGCCAAGATCAGGGGGCGTGGGGCTACACCTTC,CASSQDQGAWGYTF,.,TRBD1,TRBV4-2,TRBJ1-2,14
TGTGCCAGCAGTTCCTCCGGGACAGGGGGTGAAAAACTGTTTTTT,CASSSSGTGGEKLFF,.,TRBD1,TRBV28,TRBJ1-4,15
TGTGCCAGCAGTTTAAGACAGGGATACGAGCAGTACTTC,CASSLRQGYEQYF,.,TRBD1,TRBV12-3/TRBV12-4,TRBJ2-7,13
TGCGCCAGCAGCTTGGAGGCGGGCTCCTACGAGCAGTACTTC,CASSLEAGSYEQYF,.,.,TRBV5-1,TRBJ2-7,14
TGTGCCAGTAGTATTCGGCAGGGGGTGTATTCACCCCTCCACTTT,CASSIRQGVYSPLHF,.,TRBD1,TRBV19,TRBJ1-6,15
TGCGCCAGCAGCTTCGGGGGACCGGACACTGAAGCTTTCTTT,CASSFGGPDTEAFF,.,.,TRBV5-1,TRBJ1-1,14